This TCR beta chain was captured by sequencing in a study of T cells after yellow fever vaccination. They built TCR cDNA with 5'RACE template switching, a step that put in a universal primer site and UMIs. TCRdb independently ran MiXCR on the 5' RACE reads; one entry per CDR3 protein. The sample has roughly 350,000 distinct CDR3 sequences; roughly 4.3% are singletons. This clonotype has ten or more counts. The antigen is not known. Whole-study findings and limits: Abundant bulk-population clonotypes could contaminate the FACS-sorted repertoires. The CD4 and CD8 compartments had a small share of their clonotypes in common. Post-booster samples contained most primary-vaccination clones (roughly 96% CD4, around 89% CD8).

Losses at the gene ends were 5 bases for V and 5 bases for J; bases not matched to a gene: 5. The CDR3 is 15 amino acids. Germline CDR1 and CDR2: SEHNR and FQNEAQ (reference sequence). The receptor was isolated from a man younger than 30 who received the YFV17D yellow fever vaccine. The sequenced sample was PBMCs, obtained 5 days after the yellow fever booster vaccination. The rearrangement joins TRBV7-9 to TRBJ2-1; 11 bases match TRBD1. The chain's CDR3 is CASSRGTGGNNEQFF. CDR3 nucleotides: TGTGCCAGCAGCCGCGGGACAGGGGGTAACAATGAGCAGTTCTTC.